Listed below are T cell receptor beta chains from one sample, sequenced in a study of identical twins. TCRdb reanalysed the 5' RACE reads using MiXCR and keeps one entry per CDR3 protein. The sample lists around 370,000 distinct CDR3 sequences; roughly 9% were seen once. The specimen sequenced was naive T cells sorted from blood. All receptors come from a woman in her forties or fifties in good health. Both conserved end residues are part of each CDR3. The order of the fields is V gene, clone size, D gene, J gene, CDR3 DNA, CDR3 protein. D genes are given only for firm matches. Size is stated for part of the rows, as once, few or many counts, or as a class when the clone is expanded.

V: TRBV20-1
size: few
D: TRBD2
J: TRBJ2-1
DNA: TGCAGTGCTAGAAATCCGGCGGGAGGGCCTTTGAATGAGCAGTTCTTC
CDR3: CSARNPAGGPLNEQFF

V: TRBV24-1
size: many
D: TRBD2
J: TRBJ2-7
DNA: TGTGCCACCAGTGATCGGACTAGCGGTGAGCAGTACTTC
CDR3: CATSDRTSGEQYF

V: TRBV24-1
size: NA
D: TRBD1
J: TRBJ1-1
DNA: TGTGCCAGTCAGACAGGGGAGAACACTGAAGCTTTCTTT
CDR3: CASQTGENTEAFF

V: TRBV6-1
size: few
D: TRBD2
J: TRBJ2-7
DNA: TGTGCCAGCAGTGAAGGGGCGGGAGCTTACGAGCAGTACTTC
CDR3: CASSEGAGAYEQYF

V: TRBV4-1
size: NA
D: NA
J: TRBJ2-2
DNA: TGCGCCAGCAGCCGCCTCGTTACGGGAGCGAACACCGGGGAGCTGTTTTTT
CDR3: CASSRLVTGANTGELFF

V: TRBV3-1
size: few
D: TRBD1
J: TRBJ2-5
DNA: TGTGCCAGCAGCCATTGGGGACAGCAAGAGACCCAGTACTTC
CDR3: CASSHWGQQETQYF

V: TRBV4-1
size: many
D: NA
J: TRBJ2-2
DNA: TGCGCCAGCAGCAGGGGCTTCACCGGGGAGCTGTTTTTT
CDR3: CASSRGFTGELFF

V: TRBV9
size: many
D: TRBD2
J: TRBJ2-1
DNA: TGTGCCAGCAGTTTTACTAGCGGGAGAATGAATGAGCAGTTCTTC
CDR3: CASSFTSGRMNEQFF

V: TRBV21-1
size: few
D: NA
J: TRBJ2-5
DNA: TGTGCCAGCAGTTCGATACAGGGGGCTGGAGGGGAGACCCAGTACTTC
CDR3: CASSSIQGAGGETQYF

V: TRBV6-5
size: many
D: TRBD1
J: TRBJ1-1
DNA: TGTGCCAGCAGTTACGGGACAGGGTTGAACACTGAAGCTTTCTTT
CDR3: CASSYGTGLNTEAFF